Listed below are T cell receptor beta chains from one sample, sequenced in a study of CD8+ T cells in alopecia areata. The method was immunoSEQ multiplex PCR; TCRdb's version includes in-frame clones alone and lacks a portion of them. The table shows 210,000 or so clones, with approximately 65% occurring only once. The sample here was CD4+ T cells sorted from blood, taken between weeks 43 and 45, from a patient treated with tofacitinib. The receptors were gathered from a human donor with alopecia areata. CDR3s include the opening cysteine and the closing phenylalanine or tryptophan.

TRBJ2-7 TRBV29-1 CSAGQGYEQYF
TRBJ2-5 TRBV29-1 CSGKLTGTRETQYF
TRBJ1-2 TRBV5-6 CASTQTGGYGYTF
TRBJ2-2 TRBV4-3 CASSQSGTSVGELFF
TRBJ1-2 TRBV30 CAWRGNGYTF
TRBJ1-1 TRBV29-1 CSVEGSGTGGTEAFF
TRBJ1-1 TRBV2 CASRFYREEAFF
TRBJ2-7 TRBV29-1 CSVATAYEQYF
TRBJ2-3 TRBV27 CASSFGSTDTQYF
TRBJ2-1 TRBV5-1 CASSLVGSEQFF
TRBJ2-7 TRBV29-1 CSVNLGYEQYF
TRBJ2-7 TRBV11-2 CASSQDLAAREQYF
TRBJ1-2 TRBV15 CATSLRAGLGGYTF
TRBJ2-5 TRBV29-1 CSASTGVRKTQYF
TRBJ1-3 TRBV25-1 CASSNQVSGNTIYF
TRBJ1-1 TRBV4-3 CASSLAERTEAFF
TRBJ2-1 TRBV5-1 CASSLEPASSYNEQFF
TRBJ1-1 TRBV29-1 CSVFAIENTEAFF
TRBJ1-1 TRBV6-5 CASSDTGRTTEAFF
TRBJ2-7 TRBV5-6 CASGQQGLIYEQYF
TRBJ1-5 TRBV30 CAWSVGRNQPQHF
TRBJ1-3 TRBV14 CASSQRTNSGNTIYF
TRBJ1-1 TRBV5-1 CASKLNTEAFF
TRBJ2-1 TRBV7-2 CASSQGPSGVEQFF
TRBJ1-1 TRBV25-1 CASNGGLENTEAFF
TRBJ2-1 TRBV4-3 CASSQDFREQFF
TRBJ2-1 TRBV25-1 CASSEYGGYEQFF
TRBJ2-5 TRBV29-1 CSVIGDELETQYF
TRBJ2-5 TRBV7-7 CASSLVGGGPVETQYF
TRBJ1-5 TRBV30 CALAAGADQPQHF
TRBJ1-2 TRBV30 CAWSVRVGFGYTF
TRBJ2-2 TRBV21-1 CASSRGRGRPDTGELFF
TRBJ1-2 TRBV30 CAWSVTAYGYTF
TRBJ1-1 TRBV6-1 CASSEQGVSTEAFF
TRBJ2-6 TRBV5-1 CASSSGQLGGANVLTF
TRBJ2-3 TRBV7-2 CASMRGGTDTQYF
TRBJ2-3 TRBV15 CATSRDLRDTQYF
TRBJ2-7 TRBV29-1 CSVAGVSQSYEQYF
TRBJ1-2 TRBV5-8 CASSLAMRVYGYTF
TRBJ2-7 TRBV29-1 CSAQGWGPNSYEQYF
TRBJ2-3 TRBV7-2 CASSILTSGATQYF
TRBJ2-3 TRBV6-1 CASSEVRAGVSTDTQYF
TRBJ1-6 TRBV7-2 CASSSTWPGSSYNSPLHF
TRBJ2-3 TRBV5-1 CASGGGATDTQYF
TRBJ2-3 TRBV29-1 CSGQYTDTQYF
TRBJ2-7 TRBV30 CAAGLSEQYF
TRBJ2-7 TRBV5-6 CASRLAATYEQYF
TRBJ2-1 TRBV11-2 CASSSTAGGPDEQFF
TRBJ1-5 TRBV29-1 CSVSAGFNQPQHF
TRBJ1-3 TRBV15 CATSRDRVGNTIYF
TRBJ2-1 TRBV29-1 CSVGSVANEQFF
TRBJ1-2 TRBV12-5 CASELQGTYGYTF
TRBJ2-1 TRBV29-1 CSVAVSTSAYNEQFF
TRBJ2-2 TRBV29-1 CSVISWAGELFF